The T cell receptor (beta chain) under discussion was sequenced for a study of shared clonotypes between healthy human individuals. Several immunoSEQ plates received, in even portions, the genomic DNA of each subset. Only in-frame clones appear in the TCRdb table, and some are missing; sequencing was by immunoSEQ multiplex PCR. The table includes 520,000 or so clones, about four fifths detected once. Genomic DNA of unsorted samples came from tens of millions of PBMCs. This CDR3 is built from 14 residues. V lost 1 base and J lost 6, with 11 bases in between. Looked up from germline, CDR1 is SGDLS and CDR2 is YYNGEE.

The sample comprised PBMCs. The J gene is TRBJ1-5, the V gene TRBV9, with a tentative D call TRBD1 (5 bases). The sequence derives from a woman aged 40 to 55 in good health. Some clones in this sample may be carry-over from other donors' samples. CDR3 loop: CASSVTGGSQPQHF. Here the CDR3 DNA reads TGTGCCAGCAGCGTAACCGGGGGTAGTCAGCCCCAGCATTTT.